This T cell receptor beta chain was obtained from a study of blood T cell repertoires in COVID-19 (dated by TCRdb to about 2020). Regarding the complete study: Samples from collaborators originated in the United States, Italy and Spain and spanned both the acute and convalescent phases of COVID-19. Samples came from the ongoing ImmuneRACE study (first 160 participants) plus 1,254 subjects from 6 global collaborators. The material from the prospective study consisted of cDNA or gDNA derived from T cells, B-cell-depleted T cells, or PBMCs. The sample metadata nearly always contained a de-identified subject ID, COVID-19 status, age in years and sex. Where available, HLA class I and class II types were taken from metadata supplied by the sample provider and were not determined by assay-based typing. Deeply sampled blood TCRbeta repertoires from subjects exposed to, actively infected with, or recovered from COVID-19 were included in the dataset. The repertoires were made available in a free public database intended to serve as a resource for research on the immune response to SARS-CoV-2.

Details on this clone: The antigen it binds to is not known. Base quality data are lacking; no much larger clone is found one base away.

TCRbeta CDR3 regions were amplified from genomic DNA using the immunoSEQ Assay, a bias-controlled multiplex PCR. The original pipeline was this. The number of nucleated cells in each sample was estimated from the amplification of reference gene primers within the assay. To quantify the absolute abundance of each unique TCRbeta CDR3 rearrangement, sequence reads were collapsed and filtered. For each sample, productive Simpson clonality was calculated as the square root of Simpson's diversity index over productive rearrangements. The table was pulled from immuneACCESS by TCRdb, which kept in-frame rearrangements only. Such tables lose some clones; where checked, under half of the loss comes from unresolved V genes, and the rest has no known cause. From that table come the V and J calls and clone size; the DNA was used to work out D and trimming. Across this sample there are roughly 230,000 clones, with about 85% seen only once. Less than 2% of the sample comes from the top ten.

CDR1 and CDR2 are read off the germline V gene as SGHAT and FQNNGV. Reading from cysteine to phenylalanine, the CDR3 counts 16 amino acids. The CDR3 DNA has 48 bases and is translated from base 1. Relative to germline, V is 1 base shorter and J is 7 bases shorter, with 14 bases between their ends. Whole blood was collected in K2EDTA tubes by collaborating institutions according to the institutions' own protocols. For TCRbeta analysis, collaborators shipped samples as frozen whole blood, isolated PBMCs, or DNA extracted from either of those sample types. Summary of the overall study and its limitations: How much clinical and demographic metadata was included differed by source and by participant, and the metadata was provided uncurated.

This clonotype was obtained from a man in his 70s with acute or convalescent COVID-19. Material for sequencing was peripheral blood. This chain joins TRBV11-2 to TRBJ1-6; TRBD1 could be the D gene, as 5 bases match. The DNA sequence is as follows: TGTGCCAGCAGCTTAGTCGGGGGATTGGGAAATTCACCCCTCCACTTT. Its protein product is CASSLVGGLGNSPLHF.